This TCR beta chain was identified during a study of blood T cell repertoires in COVID-19. For the study at large: The United States, Italy and Spain were the sources of the acute and convalescent COVID-19 samples. Sources were T cells, B-cell-depleted T cells, or PBMCs; the material itself was cDNA or gDNA.

Germline V CDR1 and CDR2: LNHDA, SQIVND (reference sequence). The CDR3 length is 18 residues. The V end lost 5 bases, the J end lost 4 bases, and 24 bases lay between the germline ends. Original data processing: Nucleated cell counts were estimated from reference gene primer amplification. Clones were sequenced by immunoSEQ multiplex PCR, and TCRdb holds only the in-frame ones, with some missing. V, J and clone size are taken as reported in that table, and D and trimming were inferred from the DNA itself. The sample holds some 87,000 clones; under 90% are singletons and the top ten take about 3.7%. This receptor was identified in a woman in her 70s with acute or convalescent COVID-19. Sequencing was done on a sample of peripheral blood. The rearrangement uses TRBV19 and TRBJ1-5; D perhaps matches TRBD1 (5 bases). CDR3 nucleotide sequence: TGTGCCAGTAGTCCGGGGCGGGAGGTTGGGGCGCTTAATCAGCCCCAGCATTTT. Translation gives CASSPGREVGALNQPQHF.